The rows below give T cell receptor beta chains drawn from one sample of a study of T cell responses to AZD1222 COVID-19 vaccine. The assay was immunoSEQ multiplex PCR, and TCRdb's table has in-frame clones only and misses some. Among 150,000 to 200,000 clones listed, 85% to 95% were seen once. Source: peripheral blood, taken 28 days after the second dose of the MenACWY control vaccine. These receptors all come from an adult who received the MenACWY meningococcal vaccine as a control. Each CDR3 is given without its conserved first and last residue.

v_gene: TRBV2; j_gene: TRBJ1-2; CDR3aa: ASSAGTGYDGYT
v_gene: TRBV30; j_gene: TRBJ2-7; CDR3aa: AWRSVPTGGYEQY
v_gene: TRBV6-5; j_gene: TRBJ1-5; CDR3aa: ASSWDSNQPQH
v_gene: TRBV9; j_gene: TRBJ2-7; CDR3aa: ASRTDRGPYEQY
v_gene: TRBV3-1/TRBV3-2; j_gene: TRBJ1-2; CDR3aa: ASSHRARDGYT
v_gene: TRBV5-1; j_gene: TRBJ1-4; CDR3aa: ASSLGQGGGDEKLF
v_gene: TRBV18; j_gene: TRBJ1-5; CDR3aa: ASSPGGRGNQPQH
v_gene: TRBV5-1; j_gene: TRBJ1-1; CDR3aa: ASSFGRGNTEAF
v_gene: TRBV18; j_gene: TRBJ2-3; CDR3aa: ASSPNQGTDTQY
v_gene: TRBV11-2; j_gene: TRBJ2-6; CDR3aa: ASSLVRNVLT
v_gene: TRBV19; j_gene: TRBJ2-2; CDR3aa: ASSAGSDYTGELF
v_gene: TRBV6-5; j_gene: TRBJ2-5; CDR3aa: ATGGQLQETQY
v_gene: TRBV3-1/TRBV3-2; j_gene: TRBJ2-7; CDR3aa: ASSHRDRDYEQY
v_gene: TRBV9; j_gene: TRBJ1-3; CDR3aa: ASSNRQGAGNTIY
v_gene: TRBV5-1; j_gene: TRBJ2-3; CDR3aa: ASSLAPGPDTQY
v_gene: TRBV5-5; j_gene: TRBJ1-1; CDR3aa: ASSLVGQTNTEAF
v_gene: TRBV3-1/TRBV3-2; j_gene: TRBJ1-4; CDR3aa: ASRPLPGQGNEKLF
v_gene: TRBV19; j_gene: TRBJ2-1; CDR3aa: ASSIGGSEQF
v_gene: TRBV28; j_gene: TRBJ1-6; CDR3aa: ASIGREASSPLH